This T cell receptor (beta chain) was obtained from a study of human T cells and chemical hapten exposure. For the study at large: An approximately 2 cm by approximately 2 cm inner upper arm patch received 2% DPC for sensitization.

TCRdb reprocessed the RACE reads via MiXCR and lists one record per CDR3 protein. The sample includes more than 250,000 distinct CDR3 sequences, roughly 7.4% seen only once; the top ten take 1.2%. This CDR3 comprises 14 residues. The V gene's germline CDR1 is MRHNA and CDR2 SNTAGT. V lost 0 bases and J lost 7, with 10 bases in between. This clonotype has a count of ten or more. Its antigen is unknown. General study points: Expanded TCRs clustered into significantly more large CDR3 similarity groups than controls, the analysis revealed.

The time point: pre-sensitization, week 0. Treatment specified: therapeutic diphenylcyclopropenone sensitization with weekly scalp DPC. Alopecia patients between 18 and 70 years old and suitable for DPC were used as donors. The sequences come from whole blood, collected in connection with sensitization to the hapten diphenylcyclopropenone (DPC). This sequence was found in a man aged 18-30 years with alopecia areata. Some clones in this sample may be carry-over from other donors' samples. This sequence joins TRBV6-4 and TRBJ1-5; D might be TRBD1 (6 bases). In DNA form, the CDR3 reads TGTGCCAGCAGTGACTCTGGGGGCCGCCAGCCCCAGCATTTT. Translating it yields CASSDSGGRQPQHF.